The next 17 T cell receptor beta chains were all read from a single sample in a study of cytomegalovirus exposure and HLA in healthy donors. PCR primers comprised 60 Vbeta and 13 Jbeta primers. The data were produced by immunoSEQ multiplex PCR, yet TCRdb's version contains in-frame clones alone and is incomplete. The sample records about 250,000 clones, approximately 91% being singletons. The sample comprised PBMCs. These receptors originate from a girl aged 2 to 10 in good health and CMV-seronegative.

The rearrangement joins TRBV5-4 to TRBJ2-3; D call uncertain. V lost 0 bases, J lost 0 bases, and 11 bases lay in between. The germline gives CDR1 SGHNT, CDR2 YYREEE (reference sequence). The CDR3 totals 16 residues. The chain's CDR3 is CASSLAEQTSTDTQYF. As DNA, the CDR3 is TGTGCCAGCAGCTTGGCCGAACAGACAAGCACAGATACGCAGTATTTT.

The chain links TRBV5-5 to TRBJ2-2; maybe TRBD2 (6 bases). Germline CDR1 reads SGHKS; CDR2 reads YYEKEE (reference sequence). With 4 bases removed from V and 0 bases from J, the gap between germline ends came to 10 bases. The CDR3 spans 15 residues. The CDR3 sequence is CASSPGTSNTGELFF. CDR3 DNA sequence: TGTGCCAGCAGCCCCGGGACTTCGAACACCGGGGAGCTGTTTTTT.

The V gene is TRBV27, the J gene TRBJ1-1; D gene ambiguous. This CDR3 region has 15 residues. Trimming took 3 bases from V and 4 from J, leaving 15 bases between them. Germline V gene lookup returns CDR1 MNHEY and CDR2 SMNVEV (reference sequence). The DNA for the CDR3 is TGTGCCAGCAGTTTCTACGACGGCAGAGGCACTGAAGCTTTCTTT. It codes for CASSFYDGRGTEAFF.

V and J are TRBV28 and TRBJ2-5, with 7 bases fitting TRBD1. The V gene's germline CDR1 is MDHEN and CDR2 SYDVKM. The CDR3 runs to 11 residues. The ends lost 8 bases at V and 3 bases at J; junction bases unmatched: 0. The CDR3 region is CASGQEETQYF. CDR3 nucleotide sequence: TGTGCCAGCGGACAGGAAGAGACCCAGTACTTC.

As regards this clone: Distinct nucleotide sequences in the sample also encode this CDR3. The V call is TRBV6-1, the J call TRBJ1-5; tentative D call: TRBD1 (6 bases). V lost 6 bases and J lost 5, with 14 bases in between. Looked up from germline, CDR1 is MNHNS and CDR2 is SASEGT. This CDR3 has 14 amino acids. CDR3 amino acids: CASSEVRGYQPQHF. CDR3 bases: TGTGCCAGCAGCGAGGTCAGGGGTTATCAGCCCCAGCATTTT.

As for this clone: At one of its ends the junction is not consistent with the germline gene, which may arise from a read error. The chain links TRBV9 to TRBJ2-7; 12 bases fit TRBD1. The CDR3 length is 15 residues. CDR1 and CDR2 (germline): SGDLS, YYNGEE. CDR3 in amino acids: CASSLGQGASHEQYF. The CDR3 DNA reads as TGTGCCAGCAGCTTGGGACAGGGGGCCTCCCACGAGCAGTACTTC.

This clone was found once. Here the CDR3 DNA reads TGTGCCAGCAGCCCCGACAGGGTCTATGGCTACACCTTC. This sequence encodes CASSPDRVYGYTF. The gene calls are TRBV13 and TRBJ1-2; 7 bases are shared with TRBD1. V was pared by 5 bases and J by 4 bases, with 4 bases of the junction left unmatched. This CDR3 is built from 13 residues. CDR1 and CDR2 from the germline V gene are PRHDT and FYEKMQ (reference sequence).

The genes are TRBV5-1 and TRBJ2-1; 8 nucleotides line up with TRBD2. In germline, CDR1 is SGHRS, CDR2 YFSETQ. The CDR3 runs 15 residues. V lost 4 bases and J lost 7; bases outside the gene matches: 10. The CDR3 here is CASSPGGGLLNEQFF. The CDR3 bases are TGCGCCAGCAGCCCCGGGGGGGGCCTCTTAAATGAGCAGTTCTTC.

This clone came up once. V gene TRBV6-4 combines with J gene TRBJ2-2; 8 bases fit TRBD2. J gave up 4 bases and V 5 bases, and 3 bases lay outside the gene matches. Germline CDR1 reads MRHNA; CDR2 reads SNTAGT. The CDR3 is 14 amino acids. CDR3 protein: CASSYSGSTGELFF. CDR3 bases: TGTGCCAGCAGTTACAGCGGGAGCACCGGGGAGCTGTTTTTT.

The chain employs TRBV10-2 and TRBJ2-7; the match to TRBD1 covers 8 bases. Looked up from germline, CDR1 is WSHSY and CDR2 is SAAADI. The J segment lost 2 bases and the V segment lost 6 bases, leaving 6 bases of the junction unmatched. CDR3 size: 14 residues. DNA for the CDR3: TGCGCCAGCAGACCCGGGACAGGTACCTACGAGCAGTACTTC. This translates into CASRPGTGTYEQYF.

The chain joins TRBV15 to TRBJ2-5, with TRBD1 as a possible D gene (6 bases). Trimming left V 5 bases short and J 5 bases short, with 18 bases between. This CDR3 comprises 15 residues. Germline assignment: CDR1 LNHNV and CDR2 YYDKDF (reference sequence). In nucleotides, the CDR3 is TGTGCCACCAGCGAACAGGGTGAGGGAAGGGAGACCCAGTACTTC. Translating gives CATSEQGEGRETQYF. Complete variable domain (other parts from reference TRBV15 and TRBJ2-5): DAMVIQNPRYQVTQFGKPVTLSCSQTLNHNVMYWYQQKSSQAPKLLFHYYDKDFNNEADTPDNFQSRRPNTSFCFLDIRSPGLGDTAMYLCATSEQGEGRETQYFGPGTRLLVL.

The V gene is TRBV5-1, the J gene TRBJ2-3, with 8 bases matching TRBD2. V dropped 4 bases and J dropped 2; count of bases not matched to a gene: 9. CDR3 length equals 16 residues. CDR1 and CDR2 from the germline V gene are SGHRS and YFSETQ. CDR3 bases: TGCGCCAGCAGCCAAAGCGGGGGAGTAAACACAGATACGCAGTATTTT. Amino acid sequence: CASSQSGGVNTDTQYF.

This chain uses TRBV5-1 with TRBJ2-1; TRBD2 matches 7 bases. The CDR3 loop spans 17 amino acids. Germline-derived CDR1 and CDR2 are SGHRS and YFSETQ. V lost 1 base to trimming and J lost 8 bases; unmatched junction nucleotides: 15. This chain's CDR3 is CASSLTPVGGSYDEQFF. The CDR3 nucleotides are TGCGCCAGCAGCTTGACTCCAGTGGGCGGGAGTTACGATGAGCAGTTCTTC.

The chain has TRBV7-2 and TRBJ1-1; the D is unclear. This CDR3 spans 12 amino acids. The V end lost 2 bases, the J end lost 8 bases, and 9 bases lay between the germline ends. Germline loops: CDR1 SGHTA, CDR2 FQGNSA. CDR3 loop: CASSLRRPEAFF. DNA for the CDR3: TGTGCCAGCAGCTTAAGGAGACCCGAAGCTTTCTTT.

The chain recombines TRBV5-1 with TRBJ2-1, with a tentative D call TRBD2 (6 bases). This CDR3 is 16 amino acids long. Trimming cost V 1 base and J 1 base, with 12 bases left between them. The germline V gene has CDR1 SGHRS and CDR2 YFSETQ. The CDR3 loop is CASSLQAGLSYNEQFF. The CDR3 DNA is TGCGCCAGCAGCTTGCAAGCGGGCCTATCCTACAATGAGCAGTTCTTC.

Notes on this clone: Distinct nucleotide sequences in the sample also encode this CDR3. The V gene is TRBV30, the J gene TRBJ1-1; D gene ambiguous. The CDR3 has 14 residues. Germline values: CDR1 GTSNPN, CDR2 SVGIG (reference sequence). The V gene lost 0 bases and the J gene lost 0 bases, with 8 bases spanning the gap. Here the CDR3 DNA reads TGTGCCTGGAGTGTAGGAGCATTGAACACTGAAGCTTTCTTT. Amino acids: CAWSVGALNTEAFF.

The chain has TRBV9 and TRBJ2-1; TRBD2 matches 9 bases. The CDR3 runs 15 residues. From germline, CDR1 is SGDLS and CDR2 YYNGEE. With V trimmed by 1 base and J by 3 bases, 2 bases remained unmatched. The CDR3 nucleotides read TGTGCCAGCAGCGTACTAGCGGGAAACTACAATGAGCAGTTCTTC. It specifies CASSVLAGNYNEQFF.